This passage covers 9 T cell receptor beta chains from one sample sequenced in a study of cytotoxic CD8 clonotypes in ibrutinib-treated CLL. Measured with immunoSEQ multiplex PCR; TCRdb has only the in-frame clones, and not every one. The table lists approximately 80,000 clones, roughly 84% of them singletons, with less than 6.5% in the top ten. The material was PBMCs, obtained before ibrutinib treatment. Receptor source: a human donor with chronic lymphocytic leukemia.

The chain joins TRBV2 to TRBJ2-5, with 8 bases lining up with TRBD2. The CDR3 consists of 13 residues. Germline trimming cut 6 bases from V and 4 bases from J; bases unmatched to any gene: 4. Germline V gene sequence: CDR1 SNHLY, CDR2 FYNNEI. CDR3 in DNA: TGTGCCAGCAGGACCGCGGGAGGAGAGACCCAGTACTTC. Translating gives CASRTAGGETQYF.

The chain is built from TRBV14 and TRBJ1-1; D unresolved. CDR1 SGHDN and CDR2 FVKESK come from the germline V gene. The CDR3 spans 15 residues. The V gene lost 0 bases and the J gene lost 1 base, with 9 bases spanning the gap. The CDR3 DNA sequence: TGTGCCAGCAGCCAAGATGGTCAACGGAACACTGAAGCTTTCTTT. This codes for CASSQDGQRNTEAFF.

This chain joins TRBV11-3 and TRBJ2-5; TRBD2 agrees at 10 bases. Per the germline V gene, CDR1 is SGHNT and CDR2 is YENEEA. V shed 0 bases, J shed 4 bases, and the junction held 11 bases outside the gene matches. The CDR3 length is 18 residues. Here the CDR3 reads CASSLEAALAGDRETQYF. CDR3 bases: TGTGCCAGCAGCTTAGAGGCGGCGCTAGCGGGAGATCGAGAGACCCAGTACTTC.

This clone was observed a single time. This chain connects TRBV4-1 to TRBJ2-7, with 8 bases fitting TRBD2. J was trimmed by 2 bases and V by 0 bases; bases with no gene match: 6. The CDR3 covers 16 residues. Germline V gene lookup returns CDR1 MGHRA and CDR2 YSYEKL. The CDR3 nucleotides read TGCGCCAGCAGCCAAGAGGTCGGGGGGGTAGCCTACGAGCAGTACTTC. Protein product: CASSQEVGGVAYEQYF.

This chain uses TRBV27 with TRBJ2-1, with D perhaps TRBD2 (6 bases). CDR1 and CDR2 (germline): MNHEY, SMNVEV (reference sequence). The CDR3 totals 14 residues. V gave up 3 bases and J gave up 2 bases, with 8 bases separating them. This CDR3 is CASSLGEAYNEQFF. The CDR3 DNA follows: TGTGCCAGCAGTTTGGGGGAGGCCTACAATGAGCAGTTCTTC.

V is TRBV19 and J is TRBJ1-1; 9 nucleotides align to TRBD1. Germline assignment: CDR1 LNHDA and CDR2 SQIVND (reference sequence). This CDR3 has 14 amino acids. V dropped 3 bases and J dropped 6; count of bases not matched to a gene: 5. This chain's CDR3 is CASSMDRDRAEAFF. In DNA, the CDR3 is TGTGCCAGTAGTATGGACCGGGACAGGGCTGAAGCTTTCTTT.

This rearrangement joins TRBV5-6 to TRBJ1-5; possible D gene TRBD1, 6 bases. Germline CDR1 SGHDT, CDR2 YYEEEE. CDR3 length: 15 amino acids. V was clipped by 1 base and J by 4 bases, with 12 bases between them. The CDR3 region is CASSLSDRLNQPQHF. The CDR3 DNA follows: TGTGCCAGCAGCTTGTCAGACAGGTTGAATCAGCCCCAGCATTTT.

This clone came up once. The chain has TRBV10-3 and TRBJ1-1; weak D call: TRBD1 (5 bases). CDR3 length: 14 residues. Germline-derived CDR1 and CDR2 are ENHRY and SYGVKD. Trimming stripped 6 bases from V and 1 base from J, with 12 bases between. This CDR3 reads CAISPGGRNTEAFF. For the CDR3, the DNA is TGTGCCATCAGCCCCGGGGGGAGGAACACTGAAGCTTTCTTT.

The V gene is TRBV28, the J gene TRBJ2-7, with TRBD1 matching over 8 bases. This CDR3 is 18 amino acids long. In germline, CDR1 is MDHEN, CDR2 SYDVKM. The junction had 16 bases not matched to a gene; V was cut back by 6 bases and J by 0 bases. CDR3 nucleotides: TGTGCCAGCAGCACCGGACAGGGCTTATTCTTAAGCTCCTACGAGCAGTACTTC. It translates to CASSTGQGLFLSSYEQYF. Together with reference TRBV28 and TRBJ2-7, the CDR3 gives the full variable domain: DVKVTQSSRYLVKRTGEKVFLECVQDMDHENMFWYRQDPGLGLRLIYFSYDVKMKEKGDIPEGYSVSREKKERFSLILESASTNQTSMYLCASSTGQGLFLSSYEQYFGPGTRLTVT.